This T cell receptor (beta chain) was observed in a study of shared clonotypes between healthy human individuals. Overall study findings and caveats: The study's rarefaction showed incomplete sorted-subset sequencing despite large depth. Having only a few donors restricted how much genetic and exposure-history diversity was captured.

The length of the CDR3 is 16 residues. The V segment lost 6 bases and the J segment 5 bases; nucleotides outside the gene matches: 7. Germline loops: CDR1 SNHLY, CDR2 FYNNEI. About this clone itself: Its antigen remains unknown.

Sequenced by immunoSEQ multiplex PCR; TCRdb stores in-frame clones only, minus some. This sample has some 2,100,000 clones, with under 97% found just once. The V gene is TRBV2, the J gene TRBJ2-7; 16 positions match TRBD2. The sample comprised naive CD4+ T cells sorted from blood. Subset noted: CD45RA+ positively selected. The TCR sequence derives from a man between 18 and 35 years old in good health. In DNA form, the CDR3 reads TGTGCCAGCAGGGCGGGACTAGCGGGGGGGAGCAACGAGCAGTACTTC. Translating gives CASRAGLAGGSNEQYF.